This TCR beta chain originates from a study of blood T cell repertoires in COVID-19. Study details: Sources were T cells, B-cell-depleted T cells, or PBMCs; the material itself was cDNA or gDNA.

Germline lookup yields CDR1 MNHEY and CDR2 SMNVEV (reference sequence). V lost 6 bases and J 2 bases, leaving 20 bases between the germline ends. This CDR3 is built from 16 residues. Data came from immunoSEQ multiplex PCR; TCRdb stores just in-frame clones and leaves some out. The sample lists roughly 150,000 clones, around four fifths occurring once. The sequencing input was PBMCs or T cells enriched from blood (not recorded which). The receptor was derived from a middle-aged woman who had recovered from COVID-19. The J gene is TRBJ2-7, the V gene TRBV27; possible D gene TRBD2, 7 bases. The DNA of the CDR3 is TGTGCCAGCAGCCTCTTGAACGGGGGGCCTACCTACGAGCAGTACTTC. Translation: CASSLLNGGPTYEQYF.